The 19 T cell receptor beta chains presented below share a single source sample, sequenced in a study of blood T cell repertoires in COVID-19. Assay used: immunoSEQ multiplex PCR; TCRdb lists only in-frame clones, some missing. Of about 350,000 clones listed, around 86% are singletons. The sequencing sample was made of peripheral blood. These receptors were obtained from a woman in her forties or fifties with COVID-19, enrolled during active disease.

Here the CDR3 DNA reads TGTGCCAGCCCGATAATCAGGGGTGGGGGCCCCCGAGCCAACGTCCTGACTTTC. Its protein product is CASPIIRGGGPRANVLTF. The chain is built from TRBV21-1 and TRBJ2-6; the table names TRBD1, a call not compared with the DNA. TRBV21-1 is listed as a pseudogene. The length of the CDR3 is 18 residues.

The genes are TRBV18 and TRBJ2-7; 12 bases map to TRBD1. After removal of 2 bases from V and 6 bases from J, the junction contained 5 bases not matched to a gene. CDR3 length equals 15 residues. Germline values: CDR1 KGHSH, CDR2 LQKENI. CDR3 loop: CASSPKGQGAPEQYF. DNA of the CDR3: TGTGCCAGCTCACCAAAGGGACAGGGGGCACCCGAGCAGTACTTC.

This clone was found many times. The rearrangement uses TRBV6-2 or TRBV6-3 and TRBJ2-7; possible D gene TRBD2, 5 bases. Germline V gene sequence: CDR1 MNHEY, CDR2 SVGEGT. Trimming took off 6 bases at V and 2 bases at J, with 17 bases between the two ends. The CDR3 sequence is 15 residues long. Here the CDR3 DNA reads TGTGCCAGCAGCACCATCGGCGGACTCGCCTACGAGCAGTACTTC. Its protein product is CASSTIGGLAYEQYF.

The chain links TRBV18 to TRBJ1-3; D perhaps matches TRBD1 (6 bases). Germline CDR1 KGHSH, CDR2 LQKENI. The CDR3 has 14 amino acids. V was shortened by 1 base and J by 4 bases, with 8 bases between the two germline ends. The CDR3 sequence: CASSPRDNGNTIYF. The CDR3 DNA is TGTGCCAGCTCACCACGGGACAACGGAAACACCATATATTTT.

This chain joins TRBV20-1 and TRBJ2-1, with D perhaps matching TRBD1 (5 bases). Germline V gene data show CDR1 as DFQATT and CDR2 as SNEGSKA (reference sequence). The CDR3 is 15 amino acids. V dropped 3 bases and J dropped 4 bases, with 16 bases sitting between them. The CDR3 region is CSASTGTGLYNEQFF. Written as DNA, the CDR3 is TGCAGTGCTAGTACTGGTACAGGTTTATACAATGAGCAGTTCTTC.

This chain joins TRBV28 and TRBJ1-3, with D possibly being TRBD1 (6 bases). CDR3 size: 15 residues. V was trimmed by 6 bases and J by 2 bases, leaving 14 bases between them. The germline CDR1 and CDR2 sequences are MDHEN and SYDVKM. The CDR3 protein is CASRLEGGAGNTIYF. The CDR3 DNA reads as TGTGCCAGCAGACTCGAAGGGGGAGCTGGAAACACCATATATTTT.

The rearrangement links TRBV2 to TRBJ1-5; D is undetermined. The CDR3 consists of 14 residues. V lost 1 base to trimming and J lost 6 bases, with 10 bases between them. Germline CDR1 is SNHLY and CDR2 is FYNNEI. CDR3 bases: TGTGCCAGCAGTGAAGATGGGAGGGTTCAGCCCCAGCATTTT. It is translated as CASSEDGRVQPQHF.

V and J are TRBV6-1 and TRBJ1-2; 7 bases map to TRBD1. The CDR3 has 14 amino acids. Germline-derived CDR1 and CDR2 are MNHNS and SASEGT. V lost 3 bases, J lost 4 bases, and 5 bases stayed unmatched. CDR3 bases: TGTGCCAGCAGTGATAGAGACAGGGTCTATGGCTACACCTTC. It encodes CASSDRDRVYGYTF.

The J gene is TRBJ1-1, the V gene TRBV30; 7 bases fit TRBD1. The V segment lost 3 bases and the J segment 5 bases; nucleotides outside the gene matches: 9. Germline loops: CDR1 GTSNPN, CDR2 SVGIG (reference sequence). CDR3 length equals 14 residues. The CDR3, as DNA: TGTGCCTGGAGGAGACAGGGAATAGGAACTGAAGCTTTCTTT. This translates into CAWRRQGIGTEAFF.

This chain links TRBV5-1 with TRBJ2-6; D is ambiguous. This CDR3 has 14 amino acids. The V end lost 6 bases, the J end lost 0 bases, and 7 bases lay between the germline ends. Per the germline V gene, CDR1 is SGHRS and CDR2 is YFSETQ. The CDR3 bases are TGCGCCAGCAACCCAGGCTCTGGGGCCAACGTCCTGACTTTC. It specifies CASNPGSGANVLTF.

This sequence joins TRBV27 and TRBJ2-1; D might be TRBD2 (5 bases). The CDR3 has 15 residues. The V end lost 5 bases, the J end lost 3 bases, and 14 bases lay between the germline ends. Germline loops: CDR1 MNHEY, CDR2 SMNVEV (reference sequence). The CDR3 region is CASSLLGGFYNEQFF. CDR3 bases: TGTGCCAGCAGTCTCCTTGGCGGGTTCTACAATGAGCAGTTCTTC.

This chain connects TRBV29-1 to TRBJ1-4; 12 bases fit TRBD1. With V trimmed by 3 bases and J by 8 bases, 7 bases remained unmatched. This CDR3 has 15 residues. Per the germline V gene, CDR1 is SQVTM and CDR2 is ANQGSEA. CDR3 region: CSVEGGQGAREKLFF. As DNA, the CDR3 is TGCAGCGTTGAGGGGGGACAGGGGGCGCGGGAAAAACTGTTTTTT.

The rearrangement joins TRBV18 to TRBJ1-2; D is uncertain. The CDR3 is 15 residues long. With 2 bases removed from V and 6 bases from J, the gap between germline ends came to 16 bases. CDR1 KGHSH and CDR2 LQKENI come from the germline V gene. The chain's CDR3 is CASSPELSSTHGYTF. CDR3 bases: TGTGCCAGCTCACCAGAGTTATCATCTACGCATGGCTACACCTTC.

The chain links TRBV7-9 to TRBJ2-1; possible D gene TRBD2, 6 bases. The CDR3 runs 15 residues. The V end lost 1 base, the J end lost 7 bases, and 14 bases lay between the germline ends. Germline assignment: CDR1 SEHNR and CDR2 FQNEAQ (reference sequence). The CDR3 DNA reads TGTGCCAGCAGCTTAGACGGCGGGGTAGGGAATGAGCAGTTCTTC. It codes for CASSLDGGVGNEQFF. Drawing the rest from reference TRBV7-9 and TRBJ2-1, the complete variable domain is DTGVSQNPRHKITKRGQNVTFRCDPISEHNRLYWYRQTLGQGPEFLTYFQNEAQLEKSRLLSDRFSAERPKGSFSTLEIQRTEQGDSAMYLCASSLDGGVGNEQFFGPGTRLTVL.

This rearrangement joins TRBV3-1 (or the pseudogene TRBV3-2) to TRBJ2-7; tentatively, D is TRBD2 (6 bases). Germline-derived CDR1 and CDR2 are LGHDT and YNNKEL (reference sequence). The CDR3 has 14 amino acids. V was clipped by 10 bases and J by 0 bases, with 16 bases between them. CDR3 loop: CATRGLGGSYEQYF. The CDR3 DNA is TGTGCCACCCGGGGACTGGGGGGCTCCTACGAGCAGTACTTC.

The CDR3 region is CASSQGLAAQYF. The DNA for the CDR3 is TGCGCCAGCAGCCAAGGACTAGCGGCGCAGTATTTT. V gene TRBV4-3 combines with J gene TRBJ2-3; the match to TRBD2 covers 9 bases. The trim removed 1 base at V and 10 bases at J, leaving 0 bases unmatched. The germline V gene has CDR1 LGHNA and CDR2 YSLEER. The CDR3 totals 12 residues.

The rearrangement joins TRBV7-9 to TRBJ2-2; TRBD1 might be the D (6 bases). Deletions cut 4 bases from V and 1 base from J, with 16 bases between. Germline V lookup: CDR1 SEHNR, CDR2 FQNEAQ (reference sequence). The CDR3 totals 17 residues. CDR3 in amino acids: CASSSLRTGQNTGELFF. In DNA form, the CDR3 reads TGTGCCAGCAGCTCCCTTCGAACGGGACAGAACACCGGGGAGCTGTTTTTT.

V and J are TRBV4-3 and TRBJ2-5; a weak D match, TRBD2 (5 bases). The CDR3 is 13 amino acids. The germline V and J ends were trimmed by 3 bases and 4 bases, with 9 bases remaining between them. Looked up from germline, CDR1 is LGHNA and CDR2 is YSLEER. CDR3: CASSHRGRETQYF. The CDR3 DNA reads TGCGCCAGCAGCCACCGGGGAAGAGAGACCCAGTACTTC.

The chain couples TRBV5-4 to TRBJ1-2, with a tentative D call TRBD1 (6 bases). This CDR3 is built from 19 residues. Trimming took off 4 bases at V and 4 bases at J, with 29 bases between the two ends. The germline V gene encodes CDR1 SGHNT and CDR2 YYREEE (reference sequence). The CDR3 loop is CASSPGGRGRQQRFYGYTF. The CDR3 nucleotides read TGTGCCAGCAGCCCGGGGGGCAGGGGCCGCCAGCAACGTTTCTATGGCTACACCTTC.